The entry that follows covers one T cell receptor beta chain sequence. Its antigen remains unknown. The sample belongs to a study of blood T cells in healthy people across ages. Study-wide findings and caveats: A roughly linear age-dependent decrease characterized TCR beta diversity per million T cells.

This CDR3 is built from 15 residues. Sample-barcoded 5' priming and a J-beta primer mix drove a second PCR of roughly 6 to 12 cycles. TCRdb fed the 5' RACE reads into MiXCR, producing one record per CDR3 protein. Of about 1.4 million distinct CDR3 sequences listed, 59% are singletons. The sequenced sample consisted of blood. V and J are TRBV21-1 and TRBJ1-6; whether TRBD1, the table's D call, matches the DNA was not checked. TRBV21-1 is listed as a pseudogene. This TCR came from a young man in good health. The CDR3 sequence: CASSLWTASNSPLHF. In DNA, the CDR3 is TGTGCCAGCAGTTTATGGACAGCCTCTAATTCACCCCTCCACTTT.